The 20 T cell receptor beta chains in this list originate from one sample, sequenced in a study of OX40 agonist ivuxolimab in advanced cancers. TCRdb's table, derived via immunoSEQ multiplex PCR, lists solely in-frame clones and lacks some. The repertoire holds 53,000 or so clones, with roughly 80% as singletons. This specimen was CD4+ or CD8+ T cells sorted from blood, taken in a trial of the OX40 agonist ivuxolimab. The receptors were sampled from an adult with an advanced solid tumor such as melanoma, head and neck, liver or kidney cancer.

The rearrangement uses TRBV6-1 and TRBJ2-1, with a possible D match to TRBD2 (7 bases). Germline CDR1 reads MNHNS; CDR2 reads SASEGT. The CDR3 runs 16 residues. V lost 0 bases and J lost 7, with 16 bases in between. This CDR3 reads CASSEAWGRGLNEQFF. The CDR3 DNA follows: TGTGCCAGCAGTGAAGCCTGGGGGCGGGGGTTGAATGAGCAGTTCTTC.

Concerning this clone itself: Other DNA sequences from this sample encode an identical CDR3 as well. The genes are TRBV10-3 and TRBJ2-3, with D unclear. From germline, CDR1 is ENHRY and CDR2 SYGVKD. Deletions cut 3 bases from V and 4 bases from J, with 2 bases between. The CDR3 is made up of 11 amino acids. The CDR3 DNA is TGTGCCATCAGTGACGCAGATACGCAGTATTTT. It translates to CAISDADTQYF.

The chain is built from TRBV25-1 and TRBJ1-2; D is uncertain. The V and J ends lost 3 bases and 7 bases respectively, with 18 bases between them. Looked up from germline, CDR1 is MGHDK and CDR2 is SYGVNS. The CDR3 totals 15 residues. The CDR3 spells CASSDLSHTRAGYTF. The CDR3 coding sequence is TGTGCCAGCAGTGATCTAAGCCACACCCGTGCTGGCTACACCTTC.

The V gene is TRBV7-3, the J gene TRBJ2-7; 10 nucleotides agree with TRBD1. Germline V gives CDR1 SGHTA, CDR2 FQGTGA. The ends lost 2 bases at V and 4 bases at J; junction bases unmatched: 5. This CDR3 comprises 15 residues. The CDR3 sequence is CASSLLRQGAYEQYF. CDR3 sequence (DNA): TGTGCCAGCAGCTTACTCAGACAGGGGGCTTACGAGCAGTACTTC.

This clone showed up just once. J is TRBJ1-2 and V is TRBV7-2, with TRBD1 matching over 8 bases. Trimming removed 5 bases from V and 1 base from J; junction bases left unmatched: 6. Germline-derived CDR1 and CDR2 are SGHTA and FQGNSA. The CDR3 is 15 residues long. The CDR3 bases are TGTGCCAGCAGCGGCAGAGGACAGGGTAACTATGGCTACACCTTC. This codes for CASSGRGQGNYGYTF.

The V call is TRBV11-3, the J call TRBJ2-3; 9 bases are a match to TRBD2. CDR3 length: 15 residues. With 4 bases clipped from V and 3 bases from J, the junction kept 5 bases outside the gene matches. Germline V gene data show CDR1 as SGHNT and CDR2 as YENEEA. The CDR3 bases are TGTGCCAGCAGCTCCTGGACTAGCGAGACAGATACGCAGTATTTT. Translated, it gives CASSSWTSETDTQYF.

This chain links TRBV6-4 with TRBJ2-7, with 9 positions matching TRBD1. The CDR3 loop spans 14 amino acids. V trimming: 6 bases; J trimming: 3 bases; junction bases outside the gene matches: 6. Germline assignment: CDR1 MRHNA and CDR2 SNTAGT. The CDR3 DNA reads TGTGCCAGCAGCCACAGGGACAGGGTCTACGAGCAGTACTTC. Its protein is CASSHRDRVYEQYF.

In its sample, this clone was seen once. The chain employs TRBV4-3 and TRBJ2-1, with unresolved D. V was cut by 0 bases and J by 12 bases, with 18 bases left in between. From germline, CDR1 is LGHNA and CDR2 YSLEER. CDR3 length: 15 residues. As DNA, the CDR3 is TGCGCCAGCAGCCAAGAGGGCGCTTGGTGGCATGGGCAGTTCTTC. Translating gives CASSQEGAWWHGQFF.

The chain couples TRBV7-9 to TRBJ2-1, with 12 bases aligning to TRBD2. The CDR3 totals 15 residues. Trimming at V came to 4 bases and at J to 6 bases, leaving 4 bases not matched to a gene. Germline V CDR1 and CDR2: SEHNR, FQNEAQ (reference sequence). The CDR3 here is CASSSPGLAGNEQFF. CDR3 in DNA: TGTGCCAGCAGCTCCCCGGGACTAGCGGGCAATGAGCAGTTCTTC.

This chain links TRBV7-8 with TRBJ1-2, with a possible D match to TRBD1 (6 bases). The V gene lost 0 bases and the J gene lost 1 base, with 9 bases spanning the gap. The CDR3 length is 15 residues. Germline V gene lookup returns CDR1 SGHVS and CDR2 FQNEAQ. This CDR3 reads CASSLAGGLNYGYTF. The CDR3 bases are TGTGCCAGCAGCTTAGCGGGGGGGCTTAACTATGGCTACACCTTC.

This chain connects TRBV5-1 to TRBJ1-2; tentative D call: TRBD1 (6 bases). The V and J ends lost 3 bases and 8 bases respectively, with 14 bases between them. This CDR3 region has 13 residues. Germline CDR1 SGHRS, CDR2 YFSETQ. In DNA, the CDR3 is TGCGCCAGCAGCTCCGAGGGGGTCGGGGGCTACACCTTC. This sequence encodes CASSSEGVGGYTF. Full variable domain (outside the CDR3, taken from reference TRBV5-1 and TRBJ1-2): KAGVTQTPRYLIKTRGQQVTLSCSPISGHRSVSWYQQTPGQGLQFLFEYFSETQRNKGNFPGRFSGRQFSNSRSEMNVSTLELGDSALYLCASSSEGVGGYTFGSGTRLTVV.

The V gene is TRBV5-1, the J gene TRBJ2-5, with TRBD2 matching over 11 bases. The V gene's germline CDR1 is SGHRS and CDR2 YFSETQ. The CDR3 totals 14 residues. The J segment lost 6 bases and the V segment lost 2 bases, leaving 3 bases of the junction unmatched. The DNA for the CDR3 is TGCGCCAGCAGCTTTAGCGGGGGGGACCAGACCCAGTACTTC. It is translated as CASSFSGGDQTQYF. Combining the CDR3 with reference TRBV5-1 and TRBJ2-5 gives the whole variable domain KAGVTQTPRYLIKTRGQQVTLSCSPISGHRSVSWYQQTPGQGLQFLFEYFSETQRNKGNFPGRFSGRQFSNSRSEMNVSTLELGDSALYLCASSFSGGDQTQYFGPGTRLLVL.

V and J are TRBV9 and TRBJ2-1, with D possibly TRBD1 on 5 matching bases. CDR1 is SGDLS, CDR2 YYNGEE, per germline. The V and J ends lost 0 bases and 3 bases respectively, with 10 bases between them. The CDR3 has 15 amino acids. This chain's CDR3 is CASSVAPGIYNEQFF. The DNA of the CDR3 is TGTGCCAGCAGCGTAGCGCCAGGGATCTACAATGAGCAGTTCTTC.

The CDR3 DNA reads TGTGCCAGCAGCTCGCGGCACAGTGAAGCTTTCTTT. Translated: CASSSRHSEAFF. The rearrangement joins TRBV7-2 to TRBJ1-1, with D hard to call. Trimming stripped 4 bases from V and 7 bases from J, with 10 bases between. The CDR3 is 12 residues long. The germline CDR1 and CDR2 sequences are SGHTA and FQGNSA.

The chain is built from TRBV11-3 and TRBJ2-2; the match to TRBD2 covers 8 bases. The junction had 7 bases not matched to a gene; V was cut back by 6 bases and J by 7 bases. Germline values: CDR1 SGHNT, CDR2 YENEEA. The CDR3 length is 14 residues. CDR3 sequence: CASSGLASHGELFF. CDR3 DNA sequence: TGTGCCAGCAGTGGACTAGCCTCTCACGGGGAGCTGTTTTTT.

The CDR3 loop is CASSVEAGAGYEQYF. CDR3 DNA: TGTGCCAGCAGCGTAGAGGCAGGGGCTGGGTACGAGCAGTACTTC. The genes are TRBV9 and TRBJ2-7, with a weak D call TRBD1 (6 bases). Trimming pared 0 bases from V and 4 bases from J, leaving 14 bases between. The CDR3 length is 15 residues. The V gene's germline CDR1 is SGDLS and CDR2 YYNGEE.

The V gene is TRBV5-1, the J gene TRBJ2-7, with 9 bases lining up with TRBD2. The CDR3 length is 14 residues. V gave up 1 base and J gave up 6 bases; unmatched junction bases: 5. Germline assignment: CDR1 SGHRS and CDR2 YFSETQ. The CDR3 nucleotides read TGCGCCAGCAGCTTGAGGGTAGCGGGAGCCGAGCAGTACTTC. Amino acid sequence: CASSLRVAGAEQYF.

V usage is TRBV27 and J usage is TRBJ1-6; D unclear. CDR3 size: 13 residues. The V and J ends lost 9 bases and 2 bases respectively, with 8 bases between them. Germline V gene sequence: CDR1 MNHEY, CDR2 SMNVEV (reference sequence). CDR3 region: CASGGAYNSPLHF. In DNA form, the CDR3 reads TGTGCCAGTGGAGGCGCCTATAATTCACCCCTCCACTTT.

This sequence joins TRBV14 and TRBJ2-3; TRBD2 agrees at 11 bases. There are 17 residues in the CDR3. After removal of 2 bases from V and 4 bases from J, the junction contained 8 bases not matched to a gene. Per the germline V gene, CDR1 is SGHDN and CDR2 is FVKESK. CDR3 nucleotide sequence: TGTGCCAGCAGCCAACGGATTAGCGGGGGGGCAGCAGATACGCAGTATTTT. Translated, it gives CASSQRISGGAADTQYF.

The chain is built from TRBV4-3 and TRBJ1-1; 8 bases fit TRBD1. Germline loops: CDR1 LGHNA, CDR2 YSLEER. Losses at the gene ends were 1 base for V and 13 bases for J; bases not matched to a gene: 11. CDR3 length equals 14 residues. CDR3 DNA: TGCGCCAGCAGCCAAGCGAGGGGGACAGGTCGAGATTTCTTT. This codes for CASSQARGTGRDFF.